A single sample is the source of the 32 T cell receptor beta chains below, sequenced in a study of T-cell reconstitution after alpha-beta-depleted transplantation in children. Construction of the TCRbeta library involved unique molecular identifiers. TCRdb processed the PCR reads anew with MiXCR; each CDR3 protein has one entry. The repertoire holds about 580,000 distinct CDR3 sequences, with roughly 23% as singletons. Specimen: PBMCs, mostly from graft donor cells, collected 360 days after TCRalphabeta/CD19-depleted stem cell transplant. The source is a boy in the first two years of life who had a stem cell transplant for acute myeloid leukemia, so the T cells may come from the graft donor.

The rearrangement links TRBV20-1 to TRBJ1-1, with 10 bases aligning to TRBD1. The CDR3 covers 14 residues. Losses at the gene ends were 5 bases for V and 2 bases for J; bases not matched to a gene: 5. Looked up from germline, CDR1 is DFQATT and CDR2 is SNEGSKA (reference sequence). The DNA of the CDR3 is TGCAGTGCTTCGCGGGACAGGGGAAACACTGAAGCTTTCTTT. Translation gives CSASRDRGNTEAFF.

This clonotype came up a few times. V gene TRBV12-3 or TRBV12-4 combines with J gene TRBJ2-3; D might be TRBD1 (6 bases). The ends were cut back, 6 bases at V and 2 bases at J, with 15 bases in the middle. This CDR3 region has 15 residues. In nucleotides, the CDR3 is TGTGCCAGCAGCCCCGGATGGGGGCTCACAGATACGCAGTATTTT. The encoded protein is CASSPGWGLTDTQYF.

V and J are TRBV27 and TRBJ2-1, with 10 nucleotides matching TRBD2. V shed 1 base and J 3 bases; nucleotides not matched to a gene: 12. Looked up from germline, CDR1 is MNHEY and CDR2 is SMNVEV (reference sequence). This CDR3 is 19 amino acids long. Here the CDR3 reads CASSLYPLSSGGLYNEQFF. DNA for the CDR3: TGTGCCAGCAGTTTATATCCCCTATCTAGCGGGGGTCTCTACAATGAGCAGTTCTTC.

The chain combines TRBV20-1 with TRBJ2-7; 8 bases are shared with TRBD1. CDR1 and CDR2 from the germline V gene are DFQATT and SNEGSKA (reference sequence). The CDR3 runs to 14 residues. With 4 bases clipped from V and 0 bases from J, the junction kept 5 bases outside the gene matches. CDR3 DNA sequence: TGCAGTGCTACGGACAGGGCTTACTCCTACGAGCAGTACTTC. This translates into CSATDRAYSYEQYF.

This clonotype was counted a few times. In DNA, the CDR3 is TGCAGCTTTATGACAGGCTCCTACGAGCAGTACTTC. It codes for CSFMTGSYEQYF. This chain uses TRBV29-1 with TRBJ2-7; D is perhaps TRBD1 (6 bases). The CDR3 extends over 12 amino acids. V gave up 8 bases and J gave up 0 bases, with 11 bases separating them. Germline CDR1 is SQVTM and CDR2 is ANQGSEA.

This clonotype was detected ten times or more. The chain joins TRBV7-2 to TRBJ2-7; the D gene is possibly TRBD1 (8 bases). V was cut by 4 bases and J by 0 bases, with 13 bases left in between. The germline V gene encodes CDR1 SGHTA and CDR2 FQGNSA. This CDR3 region has 15 residues. CDR3 protein: CASSYRGGGSYEQYV. CDR3 DNA sequence: TGTGCCAGCAGCTACAGGGGGGGGGGCTCCTACGAGCAGTACGTC.

The rearrangement joins TRBV20-1 to TRBJ1-6, with a weak D call TRBD1 (5 bases). Germline loops: CDR1 DFQATT, CDR2 SNEGSKA (reference sequence). V lost 0 bases, J lost 9 bases, and 12 bases lay in between. The CDR3 extends over 14 amino acids. The CDR3 here is CSARDTGFRSPLHF. Here the CDR3 DNA reads TGCAGTGCTAGAGATACAGGCTTTCGTTCACCCCTCCACTTT.

V usage is TRBV7-2 and J usage is TRBJ2-1, with 12 bases matching TRBD2. The CDR3 totals 16 residues. Unmatched junction bases numbered 5, after V lost 5 bases and J lost 3 bases. CDR1 and CDR2 from the germline V gene are SGHTA and FQGNSA. The chain's CDR3 is CASSRTSGEFYNEQFF. The CDR3 DNA reads as TGTGCCAGCAGCCGGACTAGCGGGGAATTCTACAATGAGCAGTTCTTC. The full variable domain, its missing parts supplied by reference TRBV7-2 and TRBJ2-1, is GAGVSQSPSNKVTEKGKDVELRCDPISGHTALYWYRQSLGQGLEFLIYFQGNSAPDKSGLPSDRFSAERTGGSVSTLTIQRTQQEDSAVYLCASSRTSGEFYNEQFFGPGTRLTVL.

This clonotype was counted at least ten times. This chain uses TRBV5-1 with TRBJ2-1; a possible D gene is TRBD2 (5 bases). CDR1 SGHRS and CDR2 YFSETQ come from the germline V gene. This CDR3 contains 13 residues. Deletions cut 4 bases from V and 2 bases from J, with 7 bases between. This chain's CDR3 is CASSAGTYNEQFF. DNA for the CDR3: TGCGCCAGCAGCGCCGGGACCTACAATGAGCAGTTCTTC.

The chain combines TRBV3-1 with TRBJ2-7; D might be TRBD1 (5 bases). With 10 bases removed from V and 3 bases from J, the gap between germline ends came to 16 bases. The CDR3 sequence is 13 residues long. CDR1 is LGHDT, CDR2 YNNKEL, per germline (reference sequence). The CDR3 DNA sequence: TGTGCCATCTGTTCTCAGGGAATCTACGAGCAGTACTTC. Residues: CAICSQGIYEQYF.

In this sample, this clonotype turned up a few times. The gene calls are TRBV12-3 or TRBV12-4 and TRBJ1-1; the D is unclear. CDR3 length: 16 amino acids. Deletions cut 2 bases from V and 4 bases from J, with 17 bases between. CDR3 sequence reads: CASSLYGVGRATEAFF. The CDR3 coding sequence is TGTGCCAGCAGTTTATATGGGGTAGGGAGGGCCACTGAAGCTTTCTTT.

This clonotype was detected only a few times. The genes are TRBV6-1 and TRBJ2-2; 14 bases are shared with TRBD2. CDR3 size: 16 residues. V lost 8 bases, J lost 0 bases, and 2 bases stayed unmatched. Germline V gene sequence: CDR1 MNHNS, CDR2 SASEGT. CDR3 sequence (DNA): TGTGCCAGCGGGGGACTAGCGGGGGCGAACACCGGGGAGCTGTTTTTT. Protein: CASGGLAGANTGELFF.

The sample holds a few counts of this clonotype. The V gene is TRBV5-4, the J gene TRBJ2-1, with D possibly TRBD1 on 5 matching bases. V was pared by 9 bases and J by 7 bases, with 11 bases between. Germline-derived CDR1 and CDR2 are SGHNT and YYREEE (reference sequence). This CDR3 is 11 amino acids long. The CDR3 nucleotides read TGTGCCACCATAAGGGGAAATGAGCAGTTCTTC. Protein product: CATIRGNEQFF.

The gene calls are TRBV20-1 and TRBJ1-2; no clear D. This CDR3 spans 12 amino acids. The V end was cut by 6 bases, the J end by 7 bases, with 15 bases between. CDR1 is DFQATT and CDR2 is SNEGSKA in the germline V gene (reference sequence). This CDR3 reads CSAKGVSRGYTF. As DNA, the CDR3 is TGCAGTGCAAAGGGTGTAAGTCGTGGCTACACCTTC.

This clonotype was observed many times. This chain links TRBV20-1 with TRBJ1-4; D gene uncertain. Trimming stripped 3 bases from V and 8 bases from J, with 10 bases between. The CDR3 runs to 12 residues. Germline values: CDR1 DFQATT, CDR2 SNEGSKA (reference sequence). CDR3 loop: CSASPGREKLFF. The CDR3 bases are TGCAGTGCTAGCCCTGGGCGCGAAAAACTGTTTTTT.

This clonotype was picked up many times. The rearrangement links TRBV5-1 to TRBJ2-3; maybe TRBD1 (7 bases). V lost 3 bases and J lost 0, with 14 bases in between. The CDR3 length is 16 residues. Germline V gene lookup returns CDR1 SGHRS and CDR2 YFSETQ. The CDR3 loop is CASSWGDRTSTDTQYF. The DNA for the CDR3 is TGCGCCAGCAGCTGGGGGGACAGAACTAGCACAGATACGCAGTATTTT.

This chain joins TRBV12-3 or TRBV12-4 and TRBJ2-2; 12 bases fit TRBD2. The CDR3 length is 20 residues. Trimming removed 1 base from V and 9 bases from J; junction bases left unmatched: 18. This CDR3 reads CASSLGTSGANAGGIRELFF. The CDR3 DNA follows: TGTGCCAGCAGTTTAGGGACTAGCGGGGCAAATGCGGGCGGTATCCGGGAGCTGTTTTTT.

This rearrangement joins TRBV7-9 to TRBJ2-7; D possibly corresponds to TRBD2 (7 bases). Germline values: CDR1 SEHNR, CDR2 FQNEAQ (reference sequence). Between the trimmed V and J ends, which lost 5 bases and 0 bases, there was a span of 11 bases. This CDR3 comprises 14 residues. The CDR3 coding sequence is TGTGCCAGCAGCGTGGGGGGGCCCTCCTACGAGCAGTACTTC. This codes for CASSVGGPSYEQYF.

This clonotype was detected ten times or more. The genes are TRBV27 and TRBJ2-7, with 7 bases aligning to TRBD1. Germline V gene lookup returns CDR1 MNHEY and CDR2 SMNVEV (reference sequence). The CDR3 is 15 amino acids. V shed 6 bases and J 3 bases; nucleotides not matched to a gene: 11. CDR3 DNA sequence: TGTGCCAGCAGACTCGTCTCGACAGGGCACTACGAGCAGTACTTC. Its translation: CASRLVSTGHYEQYF.

The chain has TRBV20-1 and TRBJ2-7; 8 nucleotides line up with TRBD2. CDR1 is DFQATT, CDR2 SNEGSKA, per germline (reference sequence). The CDR3 extends over 13 amino acids. V was pared by 0 bases and J by 6 bases, with 4 bases of the junction left unmatched. The CDR3 coding sequence is TGCAGTGCTAGAGATTCGGGGGGGCCCGAGCAGTACTTC. This sequence encodes CSARDSGGPEQYF.

The chain has TRBV27 and TRBJ2-1; 9 positions match TRBD1. V lost 6 bases and J lost 2; bases outside the gene matches: 8. CDR3 length equals 16 residues. Per germline, CDR1 MNHEY and CDR2 SMNVEV (reference sequence). This CDR3 is CASSPRRDRAYNEQFF. In DNA, the CDR3 is TGTGCCAGCAGCCCTCGACGGGACAGGGCCTACAATGAGCAGTTCTTC.

The table lists this clonotype with a few counts. V usage is TRBV24-1 and J usage is TRBJ1-1, with D tentatively TRBD1 (5 bases). The germline V gene has CDR1 KGHDR and CDR2 SFDVKD. The CDR3 is 13 residues long. Deletions cut 10 bases from V and 5 bases from J, with 16 bases between. In DNA form, the CDR3 reads TGTGCCACTGGGGACGCCGGTGGGACTGAAGCTTTCTTT. It specifies CATGDAGGTEAFF.

In its sample, this clonotype was seen a few times. This chain uses TRBV6-4 with TRBJ2-1; a possible D gene is TRBD2 (6 bases). The CDR3 runs 15 residues. Germline CDR1 is MRHNA and CDR2 is SNTAGT. V was pared by 4 bases and J by 5 bases, with 15 bases between. CDR3 residues: CASSVGAGRNNEQFF. Here the CDR3 DNA reads TGTGCCAGCAGTGTTGGGGCAGGGAGGAACAATGAGCAGTTCTTC.

The CDR3 is CASRTYYSYEQYF. DNA for the CDR3: TGTGCCAGCAGGACGTATTACTCCTACGAGCAGTACTTC. The chain is built from TRBV6-2 or TRBV6-3 and TRBJ2-7; D unclear. The germline CDR1 and CDR2 sequences are MNHEY and SVGEGT. The CDR3 covers 13 residues. The V gene lost 6 bases and the J gene lost 0 bases, with 9 bases spanning the gap.

A few counts support this clonotype. The chain links TRBV6-2 or TRBV6-3 to TRBJ1-4; D unresolved. Germline V gives CDR1 MNHEY, CDR2 SVGEGT. The CDR3 extends over 21 amino acids. Trimming removed 0 bases from V and 0 bases from J, with 23 bases in between. CDR3 DNA sequence: TGTGCCAGCAGTTACTCCCAAGGTTGGGCAGAAGACCGTGCAACTAATGAAAAACTGTTTTTT. It encodes CASSYSQGWAEDRATNEKLFF.

The chain couples TRBV6-1 to TRBJ2-7; D might be TRBD1 or TRBD2, each matching 6 bases. Trimming removed 7 bases from V and 4 bases from J, with 14 bases in between. The CDR3 runs 13 residues. CDR1 and CDR2 from the germline V gene are MNHNS and SASEGT. For the CDR3, the DNA is TGTGCCAGCACCCCGGGGGCTCCGTACGAGCAGTACTTC. Translated, it gives CASTPGAPYEQYF.

This clonotype was observed many times. This chain connects TRBV5-1 to TRBJ2-3; D is uncertain. CDR1 and CDR2 from the germline V gene are SGHRS and YFSETQ. The length of the CDR3 is 13 residues. Deletions cut 0 bases from V and 4 bases from J, with 6 bases between. The CDR3 nucleotides read TGCGCCAGCAGCTTGGATCTGCCAGATACGCAGTATTTT. Translated: CASSLDLPDTQYF.

This clonotype has a single count. This sequence joins TRBV4-3 and TRBJ1-1; the D gene is possibly TRBD1 (5 bases). This CDR3 is built from 19 residues. Germline values: CDR1 LGHNA, CDR2 YSLEER. V was clipped by 2 bases and J by 5 bases, with 27 bases between them. The CDR3 DNA is TGCGCCAGCAGCCAATCTTTCGGCAGGGCCAGTGGTCGAATTACTGAAGCTTTCTTT. Translated: CASSQSFGRASGRITEAFF.

V is TRBV3-1 and J is TRBJ2-1, with D unresolved. Germline V gene data show CDR1 as LGHDT and CDR2 as YNNKEL (reference sequence). The ends were cut back, 9 bases at V and 6 bases at J, with 12 bases in the middle. This CDR3 has 12 amino acids. As DNA, the CDR3 is TGTGCCAGTAGTAAAAATCTCAATGAGCAGTTCTTC. Translating gives CASSKNLNEQFF.

On this clonotype: It is unclear where the CDR3 begins or ends on the DNA, so no DNA is shown, and the CDR3 is as TCRdb lists it. The rearrangement joins TRBV21-1 to TRBJ2-7; the DNA was not used to check the table's D call, TRBD1. TRBV21-1 is a listed pseudogene. The CDR3 has 17 residues if both end residues are counted. CDR3 residues: CASSKVGEGTGVYEQYV.

This clonotype was recorded many times. The V gene is TRBV12-3 or TRBV12-4, the J gene TRBJ1-5, with D possibly TRBD1 on 6 matching bases. There are 16 residues in the CDR3. V lost 5 bases and J lost 0, with 14 bases in between. Here the CDR3 DNA reads TGTGCCAGCAGTGGGGGGCCCCCGGGTAGCAATCAGCCCCAGCATTTT. Translating it yields CASSGGPPGSNQPQHF.

V is TRBV20-1 and J is TRBJ2-1, with D unclear. The germline V gene has CDR1 DFQATT and CDR2 SNEGSKA (reference sequence). Trimming took off 2 bases at V and 5 bases at J, with 16 bases between the two ends. This CDR3 contains 15 residues. The CDR3 sequence: CSARPLSPFDNEQFF. The CDR3 nucleotides are TGCAGTGCTAGACCCCTATCACCCTTCGACAATGAGCAGTTCTTC.